This paragraph reports one TCR beta chain. The CDR3 is 14 residues long. Germline V gene data show CDR1 as SGDLS and CDR2 as YYNGEE. V was clipped by 4 bases and J by 6 bases; unmatched bases: 9. This sample is part of a study of blood T cell repertoires in COVID-19. Study-wide context: In each case, the material was cDNA or gDNA derived from T cells, B-cell-depleted T cells, or PBMCs.

Original handling: It was from reference gene primer amplification that nucleated cell counts were estimated. Data came from immunoSEQ multiplex PCR; TCRdb stores just in-frame clones and leaves some out. V and J calls and clone size come straight from that table; D and trimming were deduced from the DNA. The sample lists 150,000 to 200,000 clones; roughly 83% were seen once. This TCR derives from a woman of 80 years or more with active or convalescent COVID-19. Sequenced sample: peripheral blood. This chain uses TRBV9 with TRBJ2-5, with TRBD2 matching 7 bases. The CDR3 protein is CASSPRGLGQTQYF. In DNA form, the CDR3 reads TGTGCCAGCAGCCCCCGAGGACTAGGCCAGACCCAGTACTTC.